One sample yielded the 21 T cell receptor beta chains listed below, sequenced in a study of blood T cells in healthy people across ages. Sample-barcoded 5' priming and a J-beta primer mix drove a second PCR of about 7 to 12 cycles. In TCRdb, the 5' RACE reads were re-called with MiXCR into one record per CDR3 protein. The sample holds over 1,500,000 distinct CDR3 sequences; around half are singletons and the top ten take more than 2%. Sequenced sample: blood. The receptor set was obtained from a woman between 40 and 50 years old in good health.

The chain is built from TRBV21-1 and TRBJ2-3; TRBD1 is taken as the D call from the table, unchecked against the DNA. TRBV21-1 is annotated as a pseudogene. The CDR3 contains 17 residues. The CDR3 DNA sequence: TGTGCCAGCAGCAAAAAAGGGGGGGGCGGACCGAAAGATACGCAGTATTTT. As protein: CASSKKGGGGPKDTQYF.

With respect to this clonotype: A junction boundary mismatches the germline segment, possibly from a read error. CDR3 coding DNA: TGTGCCAGCAGTCCCTCCAGGGACAGTTCAGCTAACTATGACTACACCTTC. Translated: CASSPSRDSSANYDYTF. The chain carries TRBV28 and TRBJ1-2; TRBD1 matches 7 bases. The CDR3 runs to 17 residues. Per germline, CDR1 MDHEN and CDR2 SYDVKM.

V is TRBV20-1 and J is TRBJ2-3; 9 bases map to TRBD2. The CDR3 spans 18 residues. Germline-derived CDR1 and CDR2 are DFQATT and SNEGSKA (reference sequence). V lost 6 bases, J lost 4 bases, and 20 bases stayed unmatched. The CDR3 nucleotides are TGCAGTGCCAAAAGAGATAGGAGCGGGGGGTTTTTCTCAGATACGCAGTATTTT. It yields the protein CSAKRDRSGGFFSDTQYF.

In this sample, this clonotype turned up many times. The rearrangement links TRBV5-1 to TRBJ2-5; 12 positions agree with TRBD2. The CDR3 has 15 amino acids. Germline V lookup: CDR1 SGHRS, CDR2 YFSETQ. Trimming took 3 bases from V and 5 from J; bases not matched to a gene: 5. CDR3 region: CASSSLGTSGETQYF. In nucleotides, the CDR3 is TGCGCCAGCAGCTCACTCGGGACTAGCGGGGAGACCCAGTACTTC.

In its sample, this clonotype was seen a few times. The V call is TRBV5-1, the J call TRBJ1-2; D gene ambiguous. CDR1 and CDR2 from the germline V gene are SGHRS and YFSETQ. Trimming stripped 0 bases from V and 6 bases from J, with 12 bases between. The CDR3 covers 14 residues. The CDR3 coding sequence is TGCGCCAGCAGCTTGGCCACGGGAGAGGATGGCTACACCTTC. Residues: CASSLATGEDGYTF.

This clonotype was recorded a few times. The CDR3 reads CASSTRDRHSGANVLTF. The CDR3 DNA follows: TGTGCCAGCAGCACCCGGGACAGGCACTCTGGGGCCAACGTCCTGACTTTC. The chain uses TRBV9 and TRBJ2-6; 8 nucleotides match TRBD1. The germline V gene has CDR1 SGDLS and CDR2 YYNGEE. This CDR3 has 17 residues. V trimming: 4 bases; J trimming: 0 bases; junction bases outside the gene matches: 6.

This chain uses TRBV4-3 with TRBJ2-1; 7 bases are a match to TRBD1. In germline, CDR1 is LGHNA, CDR2 YSLEER. The V gene end was trimmed by 1 base and the J gene end by 7 bases; junction bases not matched to a gene: 10. The CDR3 runs 16 residues. The CDR3 loop reads CASSQGPGETGNEQFF. The CDR3 nucleotides are TGCGCCAGCAGCCAAGGGCCCGGGGAGACAGGGAATGAGCAGTTCTTC.

The chain combines TRBV28 with TRBJ2-6; 7 nucleotides line up with TRBD1. The CDR3 is made up of 18 amino acids. CDR1 and CDR2 from the germline V gene are MDHEN and SYDVKM. Trimming at V came to 4 bases and at J to 0 bases, leaving 9 bases not matched to a gene. This CDR3 reads CASSSRPGQLSGANVLTF. The CDR3 coding sequence is TGTGCCAGCAGTTCTCGCCCGGGACAGCTCTCTGGGGCCAACGTCCTGACTTTC.

V and J are TRBV24-1 and TRBJ2-3, with 10 bases aligning to TRBD2. This CDR3 has 19 amino acids. J gave up 4 bases and V 5 bases, and 17 bases lay outside the gene matches. CDR1 and CDR2 from the germline V gene are KGHDR and SFDVKD. The DNA for the CDR3 is TGTGCCACCAGTGGCCCTGTTAGCGGGGGGCGACTGGTCGCAGATACGCAGTATTTT. It yields the protein CATSGPVSGGRLVADTQYF.

In nucleotides, the CDR3 is TGCAGTGCTAGACGGGACAGGGCACCGCTAACTAATGAAAAACTGTTTTTT. Its protein product is CSARRDRAPLTNEKLFF. The chain has TRBV20-1 and TRBJ1-4; 9 bases line up with TRBD1. This CDR3 is 17 amino acids long. The germline V gene encodes CDR1 DFQATT and CDR2 SNEGSKA (reference sequence). Unmatched junction bases numbered 8, after V lost 2 bases and J lost 1 base.

The gene calls are TRBV24-1 and TRBJ1-1, with D maybe TRBD1 (6 bases). The CDR3 sequence is 13 residues long. Per the germline V gene, CDR1 is KGHDR and CDR2 is SFDVKD. Trimming removed 3 bases at V and 5 bases at J, with 9 bases between. The CDR3 DNA follows: TGTGCCACCAGTGATACAGGGAGGACTGAAGCTTTCTTT. Its protein is CATSDTGRTEAFF.

This clonotype was observed a few times. The rearrangement links TRBV28 to TRBJ2-3, with D possibly TRBD1 on 5 matching bases. This CDR3 is 14 amino acids long. Per the germline V gene, CDR1 is MDHEN and CDR2 is SYDVKM. V was clipped by 6 bases and J by 4 bases, with 14 bases between them. CDR3 residues: CASRVQVSADTQYF. The CDR3 nucleotides read TGTGCCAGCAGGGTACAGGTTTCGGCAGATACGCAGTATTTT.

The genes are TRBV9 and TRBJ2-6; D is perhaps TRBD2 (5 bases). The CDR3 is 17 amino acids. Trimming pared 0 bases from V and 1 base from J, leaving 11 bases between. In germline, CDR1 is SGDLS, CDR2 YYNGEE. The CDR3 nucleotides read TGTGCCAGCAGCGTAGGAGGGTCTCGGTCTGGGGCCAACGTCCTGACTTTC. Translating gives CASSVGGSRSGANVLTF.

The gene calls are TRBV6-2 or TRBV6-3 and TRBJ2-3, with D unclear. In germline, CDR1 is MNHEY, CDR2 SVGEGT. The CDR3 totals 15 residues. The germline V and J ends were trimmed by 2 bases and 2 bases, with 11 bases remaining between them. The CDR3 loop is CASSYVDGSTDTQYF. CDR3 DNA: TGTGCCAGCAGTTACGTCGACGGGTCCACAGATACGCAGTATTTT.

This chain joins TRBV12-5 and TRBJ2-3, with 9 bases that match TRBD1. Germline loops: CDR1 LGHNT, CDR2 FRNRAP. This CDR3 comprises 16 residues. J lost 8 bases, V lost 1 base, and 10 bases had no gene match. CDR3 nucleotides: TGTGCTAGTGGTTTGGGGGACAGGGTGAATGTAGCTACGCAGTATTTT. This sequence encodes CASGLGDRVNVATQYF. Full variable domain (outside the CDR3, taken from reference TRBV12-5 and TRBJ2-3): DARVTQTPRHKVTEMGQEVTMRCQPILGHNTVFWYRQTMMQGLELLAYFRNRAPLDDSGMPKDRFSAEMPDATLATLKIQPSEPRDSAVYFCASGLGDRVNVATQYFGPGTRLTVL.

The chain links TRBV14 to TRBJ2-7; TRBD1 is a possible D gene (6 bases). The germline V and J ends were trimmed by 5 bases and 6 bases, with 14 bases remaining between them. Germline V gene lookup returns CDR1 SGHDN and CDR2 FVKESK. This CDR3 region has 13 residues. The CDR3 DNA sequence: TGTGCCAGCAGCAGCACAGGGTTCTCCGAGCAGTACTTC. Translation: CASSSTGFSEQYF.

V and J are TRBV5-1 and TRBJ2-7; 8 bases line up with TRBD2. Germline V lookup: CDR1 SGHRS, CDR2 YFSETQ. The CDR3 is 15 residues long. V was clipped by 2 bases and J by 4 bases; unmatched bases: 8. The chain's CDR3 is CASSFGSGAKYEQYF. In nucleotides, the CDR3 is TGCGCCAGCAGCTTTGGTAGCGGGGCGAAATACGAGCAGTACTTC.

Points on this clonotype: The germline gene is not matched at one end of the junction; a read error may be the cause. The V gene is TRBV6-2 or TRBV6-3, the J gene TRBJ2-5, with 7 bases lining up with TRBD1. The germline V gene has CDR1 MNHEY and CDR2 SVGEGT. There are 14 residues in the CDR3. The CDR3 spells CASSPTGPQETRFF. CDR3 nucleotide sequence: TGTGCCAGCAGTCCGACAGGGCCCCAAGAGACCCGGTTCTTC.

The chain couples TRBV7-9 to TRBJ2-3, with 10 bases aligning to TRBD1. J was trimmed by 0 bases and V by 5 bases; bases with no gene match: 14. Germline CDR1 SEHNR, CDR2 FQNEAQ (reference sequence). The CDR3 extends over 19 amino acids. The CDR3 loop reads CASSVIPGQGTTSTDTQYF. DNA for the CDR3: TGTGCCAGCAGCGTAATCCCGGGACAGGGGACTACTAGCACAGATACGCAGTATTTT.

The CDR3 nucleotides are TGTGCCAGCAGTTTATCCAACCAATTCGCCTACGAGCAGTACTTC. Its protein is CASSLSNQFAYEQYF. The rearrangement links TRBV28 to TRBJ2-7, with no clear D. The CDR3 has 15 amino acids. Germline CDR1 reads MDHEN; CDR2 reads SYDVKM. Trimming took off 1 base at V and 2 bases at J, with 12 bases between the two ends.

J is TRBJ2-6 and V is TRBV29-1; a possible D gene is TRBD2 (6 bases). This CDR3 is built from 15 residues. V was pared by 3 bases and J by 4 bases, with 13 bases between. Germline CDR1 is SQVTM and CDR2 is ANQGSEA. The CDR3 protein is CSVEAPSVGANVLTF. DNA for the CDR3: TGCAGCGTTGAGGCTCCTAGCGTCGGGGCCAACGTCCTGACTTTC.